These 23 T cell receptor beta chains were all obtained from the same sample, sequenced in a study of T cells after yellow fever vaccination. TCRdb reprocessed the 5' RACE reads with MiXCR, giving one entry per CDR3 protein. The sample contains about 300,000 distinct CDR3 sequences, roughly 4.3% of which appear only once. The sequencing here drew on PBMCs, taken 5 days after the yellow fever booster vaccination. The receptors were sampled from a man younger than 35 who received the YFV17D yellow fever vaccine.

Only a few counts were recorded for this clonotype. The V and J genes are TRBV5-1 and TRBJ2-5, with TRBD1 identical over 7 bases. Unmatched junction bases numbered 9, after V lost 0 bases and J lost 7 bases. The CDR3 is 15 amino acids. Germline CDR1 and CDR2: SGHRS and YFSETQ. CDR3 DNA: TGCGCCAGCAGCTTGGGTACGACAGGGTTTGGGACCCAGTACTTC. The encoded protein is CASSLGTTGFGTQYF.

This clonotype showed up just a few times. The chain's CDR3 is CSARSQGNTDTQYF. The CDR3 DNA sequence: TGCAGTGCTCGATCTCAGGGGAATACAGATACGCAGTATTTT. The rearrangement links TRBV20-1 to TRBJ2-3; D is perhaps TRBD1 (6 bases). Germline assignment: CDR1 DFQATT and CDR2 SNEGSKA (reference sequence). Trimming removed 5 bases at V and 3 bases at J, with 15 bases between. The CDR3 loop spans 14 amino acids.

The gene calls are TRBV12-3 or TRBV12-4 and TRBJ2-7; D not resolved. V was shortened by 2 bases and J by 2 bases, with 7 bases between the two germline ends. The CDR3 runs 13 residues. The CDR3 DNA follows: TGTGCCAGCAGTTTACAGGATACCTACGAGCAGTACGTC. Protein: CASSLQDTYEQYV.

This clonotype was observed many times. The chain couples TRBV7-9 to TRBJ1-6; D call uncertain. V lost 5 bases, J lost 10 bases, and 15 bases lay in between. From germline, CDR1 is SEHNR and CDR2 FQNEAQ (reference sequence). This CDR3 region has 14 residues. The CDR3 nucleotides are TGTGCCAGCAGCCCCGCTTCCGGTGGATCACCCCTCCACTTT. Translating it yields CASSPASGGSPLHF.

The V and J genes are TRBV12-3 or TRBV12-4 and TRBJ2-3, with TRBD2 identical over 9 bases. Germline trimming cut 3 bases from V and 5 bases from J; bases unmatched to any gene: 9. The CDR3 contains 16 residues. CDR3 sequence reads: CASSFGLAGVGDTQYF. The CDR3 DNA follows: TGTGCCAGCAGTTTCGGTTTAGCGGGGGTTGGAGATACGCAGTATTTT.

A few counts support this clonotype. The V call is TRBV7-6, the J call TRBJ2-7, with 8 positions matching TRBD1. This CDR3 is built from 15 residues. CDR1 SGHVS and CDR2 FNYEAQ come from the germline V gene. Unmatched junction bases numbered 7, after V lost 4 bases and J lost 2 bases. The CDR3 nucleotides read TGTGCCAGCAGCTCGAGGACAGGGCTGACCTACGAGCAGTACTTC. It encodes CASSSRTGLTYEQYF.

A few counts support this clonotype. This chain connects TRBV7-2 to TRBJ2-1; 7 bases are shared with TRBD2. Per germline, CDR1 SGHTA and CDR2 FQGNSA. This CDR3 contains 14 residues. J lost 10 bases, V lost 6 bases, and 12 bases had no gene match. The CDR3 region is CASRKAGTNREQFF. The CDR3 DNA reads as TGTGCCAGCAGGAAGGCGGGGACTAACAGGGAGCAGTTCTTC.

At least ten counts were recorded for this clonotype. V and J are TRBV29-1 and TRBJ1-2, with 11 bases identical to TRBD1. This CDR3 is 18 amino acids long. Germline-derived CDR1 and CDR2 are SQVTM and ANQGSEA. The V segment lost 1 base and the J segment 5 bases; nucleotides outside the gene matches: 15. CDR3 residues: CSVEATRGGQGAWYGYTF. The CDR3 nucleotides read TGCAGCGTTGAAGCTACTCGGGGTGGACAGGGGGCCTGGTATGGCTACACCTTC.

This clonotype was counted ten times or more. This rearrangement joins TRBV6-5 to TRBJ1-2; 9 nucleotides agree with TRBD1. The CDR3 totals 15 residues. The V gene's germline CDR1 is MNHEY and CDR2 SVGAGI. The V gene end was trimmed by 4 bases and the J gene end by 6 bases; junction bases not matched to a gene: 9. The CDR3 reads CASSLRPTGGDGYTF. CDR3 coding DNA: TGTGCCAGCAGTTTAAGACCCACAGGGGGCGATGGCTACACCTTC.

This clonotype was observed a handful of times. This chain joins TRBV7-2 and TRBJ2-7, with D unclear. V lost 1 base to trimming and J lost 4 bases, with 8 bases between them. CDR1 and CDR2 from the germline V gene are SGHTA and FQGNSA. The CDR3 is 13 residues long. The CDR3 DNA follows: TGTGCCAGCAGCTTAGGGGCCACATACGAGCAGTACGTC. It specifies CASSLGATYEQYV.

The rearrangement joins TRBV18 to TRBJ2-1; TRBD1 aligns across 8 bases. The germline gives CDR1 KGHSH, CDR2 LQKENI. There are 15 residues in the CDR3. The J segment lost 6 bases and the V segment lost 5 bases, leaving 9 bases of the junction unmatched. CDR3 protein: CASSTGTGNFNEQFF. The CDR3 DNA reads TGTGCCAGCTCAACCGGGACAGGAAATTTCAATGAGCAGTTCTTC.

This clonotype was recorded at least ten times. The DNA of the CDR3 is TGTGCCAGCAGCCTCCAGGGGGCGCGTACAGATACGCAGTATTTT. Amino acid sequence: CASSLQGARTDTQYF. The chain combines TRBV7-3 with TRBJ2-3, with 8 bases aligning to TRBD1. CDR1 SGHTA and CDR2 FQGTGA come from the germline V gene. With 5 bases clipped from V and 3 bases from J, the junction kept 7 bases outside the gene matches. The CDR3 spans 15 residues.

The gene calls are TRBV6-6 and TRBJ2-5, with D tentatively TRBD1 (7 bases). The germline V and J ends were trimmed by 8 bases and 5 bases, with 15 bases remaining between them. The CDR3 runs to 13 residues. Germline lookup yields CDR1 MNHNY and CDR2 SVGAGI (reference sequence). CDR3 bases: TGTGCCAGCGCTGGAGGGGGCTCGGAGACCCAGTACTTC. Translated: CASAGGGSETQYF.

The chain links TRBV20-1 to TRBJ2-7; D gene ambiguous. This CDR3 spans 13 amino acids. Trimming removed 3 bases from V and 5 bases from J, with 14 bases in between. Per the germline V gene, CDR1 is DFQATT and CDR2 is SNEGSKA (reference sequence). Written as DNA, the CDR3 is TGCAGTGCTAGGAACCTAGATGGAGACGAGCAGTACTTC. It is translated as CSARNLDGDEQYF.

CDR3 sequence (DNA): TGTGCCACCAGCAGAGCGGGGGGGGGGGCAGATACGCAGTATTTT. Protein: CATSRAGGGADTQYF. The chain has TRBV15 and TRBJ2-3; 8 bases line up with TRBD2. Germline V lookup: CDR1 LNHNV, CDR2 YYDKDF (reference sequence). The CDR3 has 15 residues. J was trimmed by 4 bases and V by 1 base; bases with no gene match: 4.

This clonotype has a handful of counts. The chain joins TRBV29-1 to TRBJ2-1; D not resolved. V dropped 7 bases and J dropped 4 bases, with 20 bases sitting between them. This CDR3 has 15 residues. The germline gives CDR1 SQVTM, CDR2 ANQGSEA. The DNA of the CDR3 is TGCAGCGGCCAGGCGGCAGGAGAGAAATACAATGAGCAGTTCTTC. It codes for CSGQAAGEKYNEQFF.

The chain carries TRBV7-9 and TRBJ1-4, with no clear D. The V gene lost 3 bases and the J gene lost 7 bases, with 15 bases spanning the gap. This CDR3 has 15 residues. Per the germline V gene, CDR1 is SEHNR and CDR2 is FQNEAQ (reference sequence). The chain's CDR3 is CASSFGLSGGEKLFF. CDR3 nucleotides: TGTGCCAGCAGCTTCGGTCTCTCTGGCGGTGAAAAACTGTTTTTT.

In its sample, this clonotype was seen a few times. J is TRBJ2-1 and V is TRBV9; no clear D. V lost 0 bases and J 8 bases, leaving 12 bases between the germline ends. The CDR3 covers 14 residues. Germline CDR1 is SGDLS and CDR2 is YYNGEE. The DNA for the CDR3 is TGTGCCAGCAGCGTAGGATCCCCGCTTGATGAGCAGTTCTTC. Residues: CASSVGSPLDEQFF.

This clonotype was recorded at least ten times. The CDR3 DNA sequence: TGTGCCAGCAGCTTCCGGGACGCCACCTACGAGCAGTACGTC. Amino acid sequence: CASSFRDATYEQYV. The rearrangement uses TRBV5-6 and TRBJ2-7; D tentatively reads TRBD1 or TRBD2 (5 bases each). The CDR3 consists of 14 residues. Germline lookup yields CDR1 SGHDT and CDR2 YYEEEE. V was shortened by 2 bases and J by 2 bases, with 11 bases between the two germline ends.

This clonotype was seen repeatedly, ten times or more. The rearrangement joins TRBV5-1 to TRBJ2-1; possible D gene TRBD1, 5 bases. CDR3 size: 14 residues. Germline V gene lookup returns CDR1 SGHRS and CDR2 YFSETQ. V was pared by 4 bases and J by 3 bases, with 11 bases between. The CDR3 here is CASSIDSFYNEQFF. The CDR3 DNA is TGCGCCAGCAGCATAGACAGTTTCTACAATGAGCAGTTCTTC.

The chain uses TRBV9 and TRBJ1-5; TRBD1 is a possible D gene (6 bases). The CDR3 contains 15 residues. Trimming stripped 3 bases from V and 2 bases from J, with 12 bases between. From germline, CDR1 is SGDLS and CDR2 YYNGEE. The CDR3 bases are TGTGCCAGCAGCGCACAGGGAAGGGGCAATCAGCCCCAGCATTTT. Translated: CASSAQGRGNQPQHF.

This sequence joins TRBV13 and TRBJ1-2; D ambiguous. V gave up 1 base and J gave up 6 bases, with 6 bases separating them. There are 12 residues in the CDR3. The germline V gene has CDR1 PRHDT and CDR2 FYEKMQ (reference sequence). In DNA form, the CDR3 reads TGTGCCAGCAGCTTAGAGAATGATGGCTACACCTTC. Its translation is CASSLENDGYTF.

The V gene is TRBV29-1, the J gene TRBJ1-1; perhaps TRBD1 as D (5 bases). The CDR3 contains 13 residues. In germline, CDR1 is SQVTM, CDR2 ANQGSEA. Trimming shortened V by 6 bases and J by 1 base, and 12 bases separated the two germline ends. The CDR3 loop reads CSVRGTENTEAFF. The CDR3 coding sequence is TGCAGCGTCCGCGGGACGGAGAACACTGAAGCTTTCTTT.